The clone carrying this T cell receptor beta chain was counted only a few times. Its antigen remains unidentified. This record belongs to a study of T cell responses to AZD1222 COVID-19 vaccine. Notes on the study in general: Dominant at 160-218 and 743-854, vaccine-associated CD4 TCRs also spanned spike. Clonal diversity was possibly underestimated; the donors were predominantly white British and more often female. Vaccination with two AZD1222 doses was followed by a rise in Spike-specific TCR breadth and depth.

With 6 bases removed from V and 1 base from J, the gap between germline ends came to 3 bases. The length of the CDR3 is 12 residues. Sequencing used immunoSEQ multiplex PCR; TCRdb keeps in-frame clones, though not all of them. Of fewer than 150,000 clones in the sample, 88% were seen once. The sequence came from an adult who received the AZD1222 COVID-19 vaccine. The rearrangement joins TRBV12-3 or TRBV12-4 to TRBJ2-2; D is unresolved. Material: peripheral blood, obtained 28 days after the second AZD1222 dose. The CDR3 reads CASRQNTGELFF. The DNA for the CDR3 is TGTGCCAGCAGGCAGAACACCGGGGAGCTGTTTTTT.